The rows below give T cell receptor beta chains drawn from one sample of a study of response to subunit inactivated influenza vaccine. TCRdb re-called the RT-PCR reads through MiXCR, storing one row per CDR3 protein. The sample shows 590,000 or so distinct CDR3 sequences, about 14% of them seen only once. The source material was PBMCs from blood, sampled approximately 15 days before vaccination. The receptors here all came from a man aged 45-65 years who received an inactivated influenza vaccine. Both conserved end residues are part of each CDR3. The D gene is left open where the match is weak. The size of a clone is reported for some rows only, either as once, few or many, or as a class for expanded clones.

J: TRBJ2-4; size: NA; V: TRBV5-6; D: NA; DNA: TGTGCCAGCAGCTGGCGACAGTTAAGAAAAAACATTCAGTACTTC; CDR3: CASSWRQLRKNIQYF
J: TRBJ2-1; size: many; V: TRBV5-6; D: NA; DNA: TGTGCCAGCAGCTCCAGTCGGAATAATGAGCAGTTCTTC; CDR3: CASSSSRNNEQFF
J: TRBJ2-5; size: few; V: TRBV4-1; D: TRBD2; DNA: TGCGCCAGCAGCCAAGTCGTAGCGGGGACGGGGGAGACCCAGTACTTC; CDR3: CASSQVVAGTGETQYF
J: TRBJ2-2; size: many; V: TRBV20-1; D: NA; DNA: TGCAGTGTTCCGCGCGCGAACACCGGGGAGCTGTTTTTT; CDR3: CSVPRANTGELFF
J: TRBJ2-2; size: NA; V: TRBV5-1; D: NA; DNA: TGCGCCAGCAGCTTCCCACAGGACACCGGGGAGCTGTTTTTT; CDR3: CASSFPQDTGELFF
J: TRBJ2-1; size: many; V: TRBV5-1; D: NA; DNA: TGCGCCAGCAGCGAGGGACGGAGCTCCTACAATGAGCAGTTCTTC; CDR3: CASSEGRSSYNEQFF
J: TRBJ1-1; size: NA; V: TRBV7-9; D: TRBD1; DNA: TGTGCCAGCAGCCGACAGGGTTGGACTGAAGCTTTCTTT; CDR3: CASSRQGWTEAFF
J: TRBJ2-5; size: few; V: TRBV5-1; D: TRBD1; DNA: TGCGCCAGCAGCTTGGCCCACAGGGGAGAGACCCAGTACTTC; CDR3: CASSLAHRGETQYF
J: TRBJ2-1; size: few; V: TRBV5-6; D: TRBD2; DNA: TGTGCCAGCAGCCCCCCGGGACTAGCGGCGGGGCAGTTCTTC; CDR3: CASSPPGLAAGQFF
J: TRBJ1-2; size: few; V: TRBV29-1; D: NA; DNA: TGCAGCGTGGGGGAAGGGGGCTACACCTTC; CDR3: CSVGEGGYTF
J: TRBJ2-1; size: NA; V: TRBV12-3/TRBV12-4; D: TRBD2; DNA: TGTGCCAGCAGTTGGGGACAGGGGAGGACTAGCGGGAGGGCCCTTAGAAATGAGCAGTTCTTC; CDR3: CASSWGQGRTSGRALRNEQFF
J: TRBJ2-1; size: NA; V: TRBV18; D: NA; DNA: TGTGCCAGCTCACCACCACCCGCCGGTGAGCAGTTCTTC; CDR3: CASSPPPAGEQFF
J: TRBJ2-7; size: few; V: TRBV11-2; D: NA; DNA: TGTGCCAGCAGCGCCATACGGGGTTCGGGCTACGAGCAGTACTTC; CDR3: CASSAIRGSGYEQYF
J: TRBJ1-1; size: NA; V: TRBV6-1; D: TRBD1; DNA: TGTGCCAGCAGTGAAGTTGTAAGGGGACAGCTCTTT; CDR3: CASSEVVRGQLF
J: TRBJ1-1; size: few; V: TRBV7-9; D: NA; DNA: TGTGCCAGCCTAAGGCGGGGTGCGGCTGAAGCTTTCTTT; CDR3: CASLRRGAAEAFF
J: TRBJ1-2; size: NA; V: TRBV4-3; D: TRBD1; DNA: TGCGCCAGCAGCCAACCCGGGACAGGGGGCGCGTCTGGCTACACCTTC; CDR3: CASSQPGTGGASGYTF
J: TRBJ2-2; size: few; V: TRBV14; D: TRBD1; DNA: TGTGCCAGCAGCCAATCAGGGGGCGCGGACACCGGGGAGCTGTTTTTT; CDR3: CASSQSGGADTGELFF
J: TRBJ2-2; size: NA; V: TRBV5-6; D: TRBD2; DNA: TGTGCCAGCAGCTCTAGCGGGAGGGCCTCCGGGGAGCTGTTTTTT; CDR3: CASSSSGRASGELFF
J: TRBJ2-5; size: many; V: TRBV7-9; D: TRBD2; DNA: TGTGCCACCACCCCTTGGGCTAGCGGTGACCAAGAGACCCAGTACTTC; CDR3: CATTPWASGDQETQYF
J: TRBJ1-4; size: many; V: TRBV20-1; D: NA; DNA: TGCAGTGCTAGAAGTCCACGGGGTTGGAAACTGTTTTTT; CDR3: CSARSPRGWKLFF
J: TRBJ2-1; size: few; V: TRBV12-3/TRBV12-4; D: NA; DNA: TGTGCCAGCAGTCCGCCGACAGGACAACCCTCCTACAATGAGCAGTTCTTC; CDR3: CASSPPTGQPSYNEQFF
J: TRBJ1-2; size: NA; V: TRBV10-3; D: NA; DNA: TGTGCCATCAGTGCCCAAGAAAGCCCGGGGGCCCTCTTC; CDR3: CAISAQESPGALF
J: TRBJ2-1; size: NA; V: TRBV12-3/TRBV12-4; D: NA; DNA: TGTGCCAGCAGCAGGCCGCCCGGGGAGCAGTTCTTC; CDR3: CASSRPPGEQFF
J: TRBJ2-1; size: NA; V: TRBV5-1; D: TRBD2; DNA: TGCGCCAGCAGCACGGACCCTAGCGGGAGTCATCAGTTCTTC; CDR3: CASSTDPSGSHQFF
J: TRBJ2-1; size: once; V: TRBV28; D: NA; DNA: TGTGCCACTACCCCTTTTGGTCAGTTGTCAGATGAGCAGTTCTTC; CDR3: CATTPFGQLSDEQFF
J: TRBJ2-4; size: few; V: TRBV28; D: TRBD1; DNA: TGTGCCAGCAGTTCGGGACAGATAGCCAAAAACATTCAGTACTTC; CDR3: CASSSGQIAKNIQYF
J: TRBJ2-1; size: NA; V: TRBV15; D: TRBD2; DNA: TGTGCCACCAGCAGAGCTGGACTAGCGGGAGGCAATGAGCAGTTCTTC; CDR3: CATSRAGLAGGNEQFF
J: TRBJ2-3; size: NA; V: TRBV11-2; D: TRBD2; DNA: TGTGCCAGCAGCCGTTGGGGAAATAGCGGGGGGGCAATGGATACGCAGTATTTT; CDR3: CASSRWGNSGGAMDTQYF
J: TRBJ2-3; size: many; V: TRBV20-1; D: NA; DNA: TGCAGTGCTAGCCAGGCCACAGATACGCAGTATTTT; CDR3: CSASQATDTQYF
J: TRBJ2-7; size: few; V: TRBV3-1; D: TRBD2; DNA: TGTGCCAGCAGCCGAAGCGGGGAGTCCTACGAGCAGTACTTC; CDR3: CASSRSGESYEQYF